The rows below give T cell receptor beta chains drawn from one sample of a study of T cells in Graves' hyperthyroidism and ophthalmopathy. TCRdb reanalysed the multiplex PCR reads using MiXCR and keeps one entry per CDR3 protein. In the table there are a few hundred thousand distinct CDR3 sequences, less than 20% of which are singletons. Sequencing was carried out using blood. These receptors originate from a woman between 18 and 30 years old with Graves' hyperthyroidism that later progressed to Graves' ophthalmopathy. CDR3s include the opening cysteine and the closing phenylalanine or tryptophan. The order of the fields is CDR3 DNA, CDR3 protein, clone size, CDR3 length, J gene, V gene, D gene. The D gene is left open where the match is weak. A row's size may be missing; if present it is once, few, many or a size class.

CDR3nt: TGTGCCAGCGGACAGACTGGAAACACCATATATTTT; CDR3aa: CASGQTGNTIYF; abundance: few; len: 12; j_gene: TRBJ1-3; v_gene: TRBV10-3; d_gene: NA
CDR3nt: TGTGCCAGTAGTTCCGGACATCAACTTAACACTGAAGCTTTCTTT; CDR3aa: CASSSGHQLNTEAFF; abundance: many; len: 15; j_gene: TRBJ1-1; v_gene: TRBV19; d_gene: NA
CDR3nt: TGTGCCAGCAGTCCGCTGGAGGGTGAGCAGTTCTTC; CDR3aa: CASSPLEGEQFF; abundance: few; len: 12; j_gene: TRBJ2-1; v_gene: TRBV12-3/TRBV12-4; d_gene: NA
CDR3nt: TGCAGCGTTGCGTACCCGGCGGTGGACTATGGCTACACCTTC; CDR3aa: CSVAYPAVDYGYTF; abundance: NA; len: 14; j_gene: TRBJ1-2; v_gene: TRBV29-1; d_gene: NA
CDR3nt: TGCGCCAGCAGCCAATCTAGCAAAGGGGGGGATACGCAGTATTTT; CDR3aa: CASSQSSKGGDTQYF; abundance: NA; len: 15; j_gene: TRBJ2-3; v_gene: TRBV4-3; d_gene: NA
CDR3nt: TGTGCCAGCAGTTTACAGGGCGTAATGAGGGGTTCACCCCTCCACTTT; CDR3aa: CASSLQGVMRGSPLHF; abundance: NA; len: 16; j_gene: TRBJ1-6; v_gene: TRBV6-5; d_gene: NA
CDR3nt: TGTGCCAGCAGTTATGACGTGGGGGGGACCCAGTACTTC; CDR3aa: CASSYDVGGTQYF; abundance: few; len: 13; j_gene: TRBJ2-5; v_gene: TRBV27; d_gene: NA
CDR3nt: TGTGCCAGCAGTTTATTGTTGTTCGCGGGGGGAAACTACGAGCAGTACTTC; CDR3aa: CASSLLLFAGGNYEQYF; abundance: many; len: 17; j_gene: TRBJ2-7; v_gene: TRBV28; d_gene: TRBD2
CDR3nt: TGTGCCAGCAGTACTACCCCCGGGACAGTCGGAAACACCATATATTTT; CDR3aa: CASSTTPGTVGNTIYF; abundance: few; len: 16; j_gene: TRBJ1-3; v_gene: TRBV5-6; d_gene: TRBD1
CDR3nt: TGTGCCAGCAGCCCTAGACTAGCGGGATCGGAGACCCAGTACTTC; CDR3aa: CASSPRLAGSETQYF; abundance: many; len: 15; j_gene: TRBJ2-5; v_gene: TRBV12-3/TRBV12-4; d_gene: TRBD2
CDR3nt: TGTGCCAGCAGTCCCCCGGGGGGCTTGACAGATACGCAGTATTTT; CDR3aa: CASSPPGGLTDTQYF; abundance: many; len: 15; j_gene: TRBJ2-3; v_gene: TRBV28; d_gene: NA